This T cell receptor (beta chain) emerged from a study of beta chain features in type 1 diabetes. As for the study in general: Sorted cells examined across all samples numbered 95 million to 120 million. Study-level findings and limits: For Type 1 diabetes patients, all four CD4+ subsets carried TCRB CDR3s that were moderately but significantly shorter.

Since all of the isolated RNA was reverse transcribed, expressed TCRB transcripts were what got sequenced. TCRdb keeps only in-frame clones here, not all; method: immunoSEQ multiplex PCR. Among under 400,000 clones, around 12% were seen once, and the ten largest hold around 0.01%. This clone was seen a few times. Its antigen remains unidentified. The receptor's source is a woman in her late teens or twenties with type 1 diabetes. The sample was naive CD4+ T cells from blood.

CDR3 nucleotide sequence: TGCAGCGTTGGATTGAGGACAGGGGGAAAGGTGAACACTGAAGCTTTCTTT. Translated: CSVGLRTGGKVNTEAFF. The rearrangement links TRBV29-1 to TRBJ1-1; 10 bases map to TRBD1. Trimming cost V 4 bases and J 0 bases; bases outside gene matches: 11. CDR1 and CDR2 (germline): SQVTM, ANQGSEA. The CDR3 totals 17 residues.